The next 29 T cell receptor beta chains were all read from a single sample in a study of cytomegalovirus exposure and HLA in healthy donors. The PCR used 60 Vbeta and 13 Jbeta primers. The assay was immunoSEQ multiplex PCR, and TCRdb's table has in-frame clones only and misses some. This table has around 200,000 clones, approximately 80% appearing once. Sequencing was carried out using PBMCs. These TCRs come from a woman in her thirties or forties in good health and CMV-seronegative.

This chain uses TRBV13 with TRBJ1-3; D is undetermined. This CDR3 spans 15 amino acids. Trimming took 5 bases from V and 0 from J, leaving 11 bases between them. Germline assignment: CDR1 PRHDT and CDR2 FYEKMQ (reference sequence). The CDR3 region has the DNA TGTGCCAGCAGCCTCTCACAAAGCTCTGGAAACACCATATATTTT. Its protein is CASSLSQSSGNTIYF.

The rearrangement joins TRBV6-5 to TRBJ1-5, with TRBD1 as a possible D gene (6 bases). The CDR3 runs 15 residues. CDR1 MNHEY and CDR2 SVGAGI come from the germline V gene. The germline V and J ends were trimmed by 6 bases and 3 bases, with 15 bases remaining between them. CDR3 region: CASRSDSHTNQPQHF. DNA of the CDR3: TGTGCCAGCAGGTCGGACAGCCACACCAATCAGCCCCAGCATTTT.

V is TRBV5-4 and J is TRBJ2-4; D is possibly TRBD2 (6 bases). Trimming removed 1 base at V and 8 bases at J, with 7 bases between. The CDR3 extends over 12 amino acids. CDR1 SGHNT and CDR2 YYREEE come from the germline V gene (reference sequence). This CDR3 reads CASSLSGDIQYF. As DNA, the CDR3 is TGTGCCAGCAGCTTGTCGGGGGACATTCAGTACTTC.

The chain links TRBV4-2 to TRBJ2-7, with D tentatively TRBD2 (5 bases). V gave up 4 bases and J gave up 0 bases, with 25 bases separating them. The CDR3 is made up of 19 amino acids. CDR1 and CDR2 from the germline V gene are LGHNA and YNFKEQ. The CDR3: CASSPTTRRSQDFSYEQYF. The CDR3 DNA follows: TGTGCCAGCAGCCCTACCACCCGCCGCAGTCAGGACTTCTCCTACGAGCAGTACTTC.

The chain uses TRBV5-1 and TRBJ2-5; possibly TRBD2 for D (5 bases). V lost 4 bases and J 1 base, leaving 8 bases between the germline ends. Germline V gene data show CDR1 as SGHRS and CDR2 as YFSETQ. The CDR3 extends over 13 amino acids. The CDR3 DNA reads as TGCGCCAGCAGCATCGGGGTCCAAGAGACCCAGTACTTC. This translates into CASSIGVQETQYF.

The rearrangement joins TRBV28 to TRBJ2-1; D not certain. Germline V gene sequence: CDR1 MDHEN, CDR2 SYDVKM. The CDR3 length is 11 residues. V was pared by 6 bases and J by 7 bases, with 7 bases between. CDR3 protein: CASRSFNEQFF. CDR3 in DNA: TGTGCCAGCAGGTCCTTTAATGAGCAGTTCTTC.

V gene TRBV19 combines with J gene TRBJ2-1, with D perhaps matching TRBD2 (6 bases). CDR1 and CDR2 from the germline V gene are LNHDA and SQIVND (reference sequence). V dropped 10 bases and J dropped 10 bases, with 14 bases sitting between them. This CDR3 comprises 11 residues. The CDR3 bases are TGTGCCACCTTCGCGGGGCGGGAGCAGTTCTTC. This gives the protein CATFAGREQFF.

The chain recombines TRBV11-2 with TRBJ2-5; 10 bases are a match to TRBD1. J lost 4 bases, V lost 5 bases, and 7 bases had no gene match. Per the germline V gene, CDR1 is SGHAT and CDR2 is FQNNGV. The CDR3 has 15 amino acids. CDR3 protein: CASSPGTGVRETQYF. Here the CDR3 DNA reads TGTGCCAGCAGCCCCGGGACAGGGGTGCGAGAGACCCAGTACTTC.

The V and J genes are TRBV2 and TRBJ1-5; TRBD1 might be the D (6 bases). The length of the CDR3 is 16 residues. Between the trimmed V and J ends, which lost 3 bases and 6 bases, there was a span of 18 bases. Germline CDR1 reads SNHLY; CDR2 reads FYNNEI. The CDR3 sequence: CASSERWGGGGQPQHF. CDR3 in DNA: TGTGCCAGCAGTGAGCGATGGGGGGGCGGAGGTCAGCCCCAGCATTTT.

This chain connects TRBV28 to TRBJ2-5, with 7 bases matching TRBD2. This CDR3 comprises 13 residues. With V trimmed by 6 bases and J by 3 bases, 4 bases remained unmatched. Germline V lookup: CDR1 MDHEN, CDR2 SYDVKM. The CDR3 here is CASSPGGEETQYF. The CDR3 DNA follows: TGTGCCAGCAGCCCGGGGGGAGAAGAGACCCAGTACTTC.

This clone has just a few counts. The rearrangement uses TRBV19 and TRBJ1-2; 7 bases match TRBD1. CDR1 LNHDA and CDR2 SQIVND come from the germline V gene (reference sequence). V shed 4 bases, J shed 4 bases, and the junction held 6 bases outside the gene matches. The CDR3 contains 14 residues. The CDR3 bases are TGTGCCAGTAGTACGGTTACAGGGGCCTATGGCTACACCTTC. Protein: CASSTVTGAYGYTF.

The chain combines TRBV7-2 with TRBJ1-1, with a weak D call TRBD1 (6 bases). The CDR3 consists of 16 residues. Germline loops: CDR1 SGHTA, CDR2 FQGNSA. Trimming cost V 1 base and J 0 bases, with 12 bases left between them. CDR3 protein: CASSLGTALLNTEAFF. The CDR3 DNA follows: TGTGCCAGCAGCTTAGGGACAGCCCTATTGAACACTGAAGCTTTCTTT.

V and J are TRBV30 and TRBJ1-2; D gene uncertain. CDR3 length equals 13 residues. Germline V gives CDR1 GTSNPN, CDR2 SVGIG (reference sequence). V was cut by 8 bases and J by 0 bases, with 13 bases left in between. The CDR3 loop is CAEGITANYGYTF. The CDR3 DNA reads as TGTGCCGAGGGAATCACGGCTAACTATGGCTACACCTTC.

The chain carries TRBV11-3 and TRBJ2-7, with D perhaps TRBD2 (5 bases). V lost 4 bases, J lost 5 bases, and 21 bases lay in between. Looked up from germline, CDR1 is SGHNT and CDR2 is YENEEA. This CDR3 region has 16 residues. The CDR3 is CASSSGSGVYFDEQYF. In DNA form, the CDR3 reads TGTGCCAGCAGCTCAGGATCCGGGGTTTACTTTGACGAGCAGTACTTC.

V gene TRBV11-1 combines with J gene TRBJ1-1, with 11 bases lining up with TRBD1. Per germline, CDR1 SGHAT and CDR2 FQDESV (reference sequence). V gave up 5 bases and J gave up 0 bases; unmatched junction bases: 11. CDR3 length: 18 residues. CDR3 DNA sequence: TGTGCCAGCAGCGTGTTCGGGACAGGGGGTCTCATGAACACTGAAGCTTTCTTT. This codes for CASSVFGTGGLMNTEAFF.

J is TRBJ2-7 and V is TRBV2; a possible D gene is TRBD1 (5 bases). The CDR3 is 13 amino acids. Trimming left V 6 bases short and J 7 bases short, with 16 bases between. The germline V gene has CDR1 SNHLY and CDR2 FYNNEI. The CDR3 region has the DNA TGTGCCAGCAGGCTAACAGGTCCTGGGGAGCAGTACTTC. It encodes CASRLTGPGEQYF.

The chain employs TRBV7-8 and TRBJ1-4; 10 nucleotides match TRBD1. Germline V CDR1 and CDR2: SGHVS, FQNEAQ. V trimming: 1 base; J trimming: 5 bases; junction bases outside the gene matches: 1. This CDR3 contains 15 residues. CDR3: CASSLGTGGNEKLFF. CDR3 nucleotide sequence: TGTGCCAGCAGCTTAGGGACAGGGGGGAATGAAAAACTGTTTTTT. Full variable domain (missing parts from reference TRBV7-8 and TRBJ1-4): GAGVSQSPRYKVAKRGQDVALRCDPISGHVSLFWYQQALGQGPEFLTYFQNEAQLDKSGLPSDRFFAERPEGSVSTLKIQRTQQEDSAVYLCASSLGTGGNEKLFFGSGTQLSVL.

This sequence joins TRBV5-4 and TRBJ2-2; 7 nucleotides line up with TRBD2. CDR1 is SGHNT, CDR2 YYREEE, per germline (reference sequence). The CDR3 consists of 15 residues. Losses at the gene ends were 4 bases for V and 4 bases for J; bases not matched to a gene: 7. This chain's CDR3 is CASSPRDYGTGELFF. The CDR3 DNA reads TGTGCCAGCAGCCCGAGGGACTACGGCACCGGGGAGCTGTTTTTT.

The rearrangement uses TRBV5-1 and TRBJ2-5; D might be TRBD2 (6 bases). Per the germline V gene, CDR1 is SGHRS and CDR2 is YFSETQ. The CDR3 consists of 16 residues. Trimming left V 4 bases short and J 7 bases short, with 23 bases between. The DNA of the CDR3 is TGCGCCAGCAGCCCAAGACGAAGGACCGCCGGGGGGACCCAGTACTTC. Translation: CASSPRRRTAGGTQYF.

This clone showed up just a few times. The chain has TRBV28 and TRBJ2-7; D not certain. Germline loops: CDR1 MDHEN, CDR2 SYDVKM. Trimming removed 6 bases from V and 7 bases from J, with 19 bases in between. The CDR3 extends over 14 amino acids. CDR3 nucleotides: TGTGCCAGCAGCCCTCGGGTCTCCCCCCTAGAGCAGTACTTC. It codes for CASSPRVSPLEQYF. The complete variable domain, with remaining parts taken from reference TRBV28 and TRBJ2-7, reads DVKVTQSSRYLVKRTGEKVFLECVQDMDHENMFWYRQDPGLGLRLIYFSYDVKMKEKGDIPEGYSVSREKKERFSLILESASTNQTSMYLCASSPRVSPLEQYFGPGTRLTVT.

The V and J genes are TRBV5-1 and TRBJ1-2, with D hard to call. The V end was cut by 0 bases, the J end by 2 bases, with 11 bases between. The CDR3 sequence is 15 residues long. Germline V CDR1 and CDR2: SGHRS, YFSETQ. The DNA for the CDR3 is TGCGCCAGCAGCTTGGCCCTAGGAGGGAACTATGGCTACACCTTC. This codes for CASSLALGGNYGYTF.

The V gene is TRBV7-3, the J gene TRBJ2-2; 10 bases line up with TRBD2. The CDR3 runs 18 residues. The trim removed 1 base at V and 3 bases at J, leaving 8 bases unmatched. From germline, CDR1 is SGHTA and CDR2 FQGTGA. Here the CDR3 reads CASSLIPAGGPDTGELFF. The CDR3 region has the DNA TGTGCCAGCAGCTTAATTCCAGCGGGGGGGCCGGACACCGGGGAGCTGTTTTTT. The full variable domain, completed using reference TRBV7-3 and TRBJ2-2, is GAGVSQTPSNKVTEKGKYVELRCDPISGHTALYWYRQSLGQGPEFLIYFQGTGAADDSGLPNDRFFAVRPEGSVSTLKIQRTERGDSAVYLCASSLIPAGGPDTGELFFGEGSRLTVL.

This chain links TRBV30 with TRBJ2-7; 8 bases align to TRBD1. Germline lookup yields CDR1 GTSNPN and CDR2 SVGIG (reference sequence). After removal of 6 bases from V and 4 bases from J, the junction contained 8 bases not matched to a gene. The CDR3 sequence is 13 residues long. For the CDR3, the DNA is TGTGCCTGTAAAACAGGGGGTCCTTACGAGCAGTACTTC. Amino acids: CACKTGGPYEQYF. Drawing the rest from reference TRBV30 and TRBJ2-7, the complete variable domain is SQTIHQWPATLVQPVGSPLSLECTVEGTSNPNLYWYRQAAGRGLQLLFYSVGIGQISSEVPQNLSASRPQDRQFILSSKKLLLSDSGFYLCACKTGGPYEQYFGPGTRLTVT.

V gene TRBV6-6 combines with J gene TRBJ2-3; a possible D gene is TRBD2 (6 bases). The CDR3 is 13 residues long. Germline V gene lookup returns CDR1 MNHNY and CDR2 SVGAGI (reference sequence). V was clipped by 7 bases and J by 6 bases, with 14 bases between them. CDR3 residues: CASKRLVTDTQYF. CDR3 DNA: TGTGCCAGCAAGCGACTAGTTACGGATACGCAGTATTTT.

V gene TRBV7-3 combines with J gene TRBJ2-3; the match to TRBD2 covers 10 bases. Germline CDR1 and CDR2: SGHTA and FQGTGA. The V and J ends lost 5 bases and 6 bases, in that order; junction bases with no gene match: 17. This CDR3 spans 18 amino acids. The chain's CDR3 is CASSQRSVSGGLGDTQYF. CDR3 in DNA: TGTGCCAGCAGCCAACGCTCCGTTAGCGGGGGGCTGGGGGATACGCAGTATTTT.

The J gene is TRBJ1-1, the V gene TRBV6-5, with D possibly TRBD1 on 6 matching bases. From germline, CDR1 is MNHEY and CDR2 SVGAGI. V was cut by 2 bases and J by 4 bases, with 14 bases left in between. The CDR3 spans 15 residues. In DNA, the CDR3 is TGTGCCAGCAGTTACACAGGGACGGGGGGCACTGAAGCTTTCTTT. As protein: CASSYTGTGGTEAFF.

This clone was counted a single time. V is TRBV5-1 and J is TRBJ2-3, with D possibly matching TRBD2 (6 bases). Germline CDR1 is SGHRS and CDR2 is YFSETQ. The CDR3 contains 15 residues. V lost 4 bases, J lost 1 base, and 13 bases lay in between. The CDR3: CASSLGGSRTDTQYF. The CDR3 DNA follows: TGCGCCAGCAGCCTCGGAGGGTCACGCACAGATACGCAGTATTTT.

This sequence joins TRBV11-3 and TRBJ2-3; D possibly corresponds to TRBD1 (5 bases). In germline, CDR1 is SGHNT, CDR2 YENEEA. The CDR3 consists of 14 residues. The V end was cut by 5 bases, the J end by 4 bases, with 13 bases between. The CDR3 region has the DNA TGTGCCAGCAGCCCATATACAGGACCAGATACGCAGTATTTT. It encodes CASSPYTGPDTQYF.

The chain couples TRBV28 to TRBJ1-2; tentatively, D is TRBD1 (5 bases). V was trimmed by 3 bases and J by 6 bases, leaving 11 bases between them. CDR1 is MDHEN, CDR2 SYDVKM, per germline. The CDR3 totals 13 residues. The CDR3 reads CASSFSRVHGYTF. CDR3 in DNA: TGTGCCAGCAGTTTCTCCAGGGTACATGGCTACACCTTC.